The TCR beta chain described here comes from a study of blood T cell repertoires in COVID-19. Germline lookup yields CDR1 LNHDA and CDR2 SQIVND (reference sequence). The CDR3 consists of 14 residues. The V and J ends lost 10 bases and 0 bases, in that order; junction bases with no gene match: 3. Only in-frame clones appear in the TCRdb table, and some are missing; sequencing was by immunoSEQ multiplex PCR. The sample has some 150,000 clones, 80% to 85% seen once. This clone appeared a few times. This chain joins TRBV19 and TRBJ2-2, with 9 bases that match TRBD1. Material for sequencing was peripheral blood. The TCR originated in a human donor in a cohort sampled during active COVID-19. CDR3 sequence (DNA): TGTGCCACCTGGACAGGGGCGAACACCGGGGAGCTGTTTTTT. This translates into CATWTGANTGELFF.